What follows is one T cell receptor (beta chain) and its context. Its antigen is not known. With 1 base removed from V and 2 bases from J, the gap between germline ends came to 14 bases. The CDR3 spans 16 residues. Germline lookup yields CDR1 SGHAT and CDR2 FQNNGV. The data originate from a study of blood T cells in healthy people across ages. A second PCR, run for 7 to 11 cycles, used a sample-barcoded 5' primer plus a J-beta primer mix. TCRdb used MiXCR to reprocess the 5' RACE reads, holding one entry per CDR3 protein. The sample consists of roughly 1,800,000 distinct CDR3 sequences, about 49% of them appearing once. General study findings and limits: Diversity was higher, and naive CD4+ cells more numerous, in long-lived donors than in aged donors.

V gene TRBV11-2 combines with J gene TRBJ1-1; D gene unclear. Sequenced input: blood. The receptor comes from a woman aged 35 to 49 in good health. CDR3 in amino acids: CASSLVFMPANTEAFF. The CDR3 DNA follows: TGTGCCAGCAGCTTAGTTTTTATGCCAGCCAACACTGAAGCTTTCTTT.